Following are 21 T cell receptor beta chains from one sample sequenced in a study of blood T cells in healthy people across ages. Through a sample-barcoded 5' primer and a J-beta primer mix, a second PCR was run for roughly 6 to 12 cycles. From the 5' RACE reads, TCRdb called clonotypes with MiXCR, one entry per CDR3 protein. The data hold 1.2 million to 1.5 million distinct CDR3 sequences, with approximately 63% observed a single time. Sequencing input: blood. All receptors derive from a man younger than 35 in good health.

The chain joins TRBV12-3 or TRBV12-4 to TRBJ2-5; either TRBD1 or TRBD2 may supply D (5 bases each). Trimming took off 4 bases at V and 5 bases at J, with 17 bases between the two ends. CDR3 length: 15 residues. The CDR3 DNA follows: TGTGCCAGCAGTTCCCCGGACACCTGGGACGAGACCCAGTACTTC. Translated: CASSSPDTWDETQYF.

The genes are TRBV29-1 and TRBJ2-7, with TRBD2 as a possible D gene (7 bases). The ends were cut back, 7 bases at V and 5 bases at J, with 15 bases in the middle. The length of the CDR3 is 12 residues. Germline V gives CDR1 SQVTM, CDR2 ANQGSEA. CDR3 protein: CSAARGGNEQYF. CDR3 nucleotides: TGCAGCGCAGCTAGGGGGGGAAACGAGCAGTACTTC.

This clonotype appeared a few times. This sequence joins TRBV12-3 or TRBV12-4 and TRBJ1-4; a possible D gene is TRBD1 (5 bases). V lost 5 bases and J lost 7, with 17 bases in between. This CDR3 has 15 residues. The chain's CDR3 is CASSAMGVQGEKLFF. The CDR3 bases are TGTGCCAGCAGTGCAATGGGGGTTCAGGGTGAAAAACTGTTTTTT.

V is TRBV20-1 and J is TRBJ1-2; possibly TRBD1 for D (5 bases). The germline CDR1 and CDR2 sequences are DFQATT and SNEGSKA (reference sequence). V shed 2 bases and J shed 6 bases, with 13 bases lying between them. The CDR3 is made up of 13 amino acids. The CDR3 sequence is CSARPLSGDGYTF. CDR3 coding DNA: TGCAGTGCTAGACCTCTTTCGGGGGATGGCTACACCTTC.

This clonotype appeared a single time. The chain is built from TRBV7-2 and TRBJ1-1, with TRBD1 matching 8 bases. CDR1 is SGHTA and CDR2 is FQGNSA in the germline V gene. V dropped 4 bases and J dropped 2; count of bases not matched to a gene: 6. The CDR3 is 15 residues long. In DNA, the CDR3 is TGTGCCAGCAGCTGTAGACAGGGGTTCAACACTGAAGCTTTCTTT. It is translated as CASSCRQGFNTEAFF.

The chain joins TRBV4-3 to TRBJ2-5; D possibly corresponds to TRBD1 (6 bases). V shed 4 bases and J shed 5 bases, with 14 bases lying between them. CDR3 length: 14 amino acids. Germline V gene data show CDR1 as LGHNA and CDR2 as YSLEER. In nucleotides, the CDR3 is TGCGCCAGCAGCCCCCAGGGGCCTGGGGAGACCCAGTACTTC. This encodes CASSPQGPGETQYF.

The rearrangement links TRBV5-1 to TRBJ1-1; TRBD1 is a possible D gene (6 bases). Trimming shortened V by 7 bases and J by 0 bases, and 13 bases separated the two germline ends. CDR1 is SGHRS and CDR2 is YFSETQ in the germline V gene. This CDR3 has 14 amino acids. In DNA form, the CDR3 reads TGCGCCAGCGCGATAGGGGGATTGAACACTGAAGCTTTCTTT. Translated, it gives CASAIGGLNTEAFF.

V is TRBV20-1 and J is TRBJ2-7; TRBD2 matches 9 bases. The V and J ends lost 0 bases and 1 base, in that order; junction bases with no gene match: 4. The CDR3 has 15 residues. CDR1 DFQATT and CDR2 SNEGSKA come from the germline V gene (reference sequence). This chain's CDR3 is CSARDASGESYEQYF. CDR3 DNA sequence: TGCAGTGCTAGAGATGCTAGCGGGGAGTCCTACGAGCAGTACTTC.

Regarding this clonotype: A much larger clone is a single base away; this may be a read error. The CDR3 region is CASSPPGAYGYTF. CDR3 bases: TGTGCCAGCAGCCCACCGGGGGCATATGGCTACACCTTC. The chain has TRBV7-8 and TRBJ1-2, with a tentative D call TRBD1 (6 bases). Trimming cost V 5 bases and J 5 bases, with 12 bases left between them. CDR3 size: 13 residues. Germline V gives CDR1 SGHVS, CDR2 FQNEAQ.

The CDR3 DNA follows: TGTGCCAGCAGTAAATTAGCGGGAGCGTTTACCGGGGAGCTGTTTTTT. Its translation: CASSKLAGAFTGELFF. The gene calls are TRBV6-6 and TRBJ2-2; 9 positions match TRBD2. The CDR3 extends over 16 amino acids. V lost 5 bases and J lost 5; bases outside the gene matches: 9. Per the germline V gene, CDR1 is MNHNY and CDR2 is SVGAGI (reference sequence).

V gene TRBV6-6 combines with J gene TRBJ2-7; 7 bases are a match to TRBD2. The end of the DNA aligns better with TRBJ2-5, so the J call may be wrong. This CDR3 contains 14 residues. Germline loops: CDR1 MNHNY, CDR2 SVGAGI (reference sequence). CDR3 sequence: CASSYQPGLKTQYF. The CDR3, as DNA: TGTGCCAGCAGTTACCAACCGGGACTAAAGACCCAGTACTTC.

In DNA, the CDR3 is TGCAGTGCTAGTACTATGCGGGGGCCGGATACGCAGTATTTT. Protein product: CSASTMRGPDTQYF. V and J are TRBV20-1 and TRBJ2-3, with D possibly being TRBD2 (7 bases). V was shortened by 3 bases and J by 6 bases, with 16 bases between the two germline ends. The germline gives CDR1 DFQATT, CDR2 SNEGSKA (reference sequence). This CDR3 has 14 residues.

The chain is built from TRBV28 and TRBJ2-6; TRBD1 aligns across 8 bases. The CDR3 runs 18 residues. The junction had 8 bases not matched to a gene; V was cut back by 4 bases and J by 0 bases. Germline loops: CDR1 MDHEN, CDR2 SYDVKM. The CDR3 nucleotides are TGTGCCAGCAGTTCCGGATTGACAGGGGACTCTGGGGCCAACGTCCTGACTTTC. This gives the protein CASSSGLTGDSGANVLTF.

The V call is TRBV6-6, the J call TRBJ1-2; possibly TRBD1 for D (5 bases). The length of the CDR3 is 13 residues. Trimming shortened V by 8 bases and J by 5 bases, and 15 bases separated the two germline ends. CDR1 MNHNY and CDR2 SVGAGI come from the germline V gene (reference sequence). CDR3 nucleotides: TGTGCCAGCCGAGGGACTGATTTTTATGGCTACACCTTC. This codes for CASRGTDFYGYTF.

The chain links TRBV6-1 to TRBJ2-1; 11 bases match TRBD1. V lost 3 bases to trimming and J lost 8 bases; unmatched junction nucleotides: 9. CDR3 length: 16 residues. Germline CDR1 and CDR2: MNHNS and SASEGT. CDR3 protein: CASSDGWTGGLDEQFF. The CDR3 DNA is TGTGCCAGCAGTGATGGTTGGACAGGGGGCTTAGATGAGCAGTTCTTC.

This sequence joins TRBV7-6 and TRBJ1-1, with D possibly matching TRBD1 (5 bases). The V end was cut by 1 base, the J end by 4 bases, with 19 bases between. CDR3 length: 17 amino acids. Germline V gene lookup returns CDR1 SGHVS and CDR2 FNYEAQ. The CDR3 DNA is TGTGCCAGCAGCTTAGAACCAGGGTCTGGGCAGGGCACTGAAGCTTTCTTT. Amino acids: CASSLEPGSGQGTEAFF.

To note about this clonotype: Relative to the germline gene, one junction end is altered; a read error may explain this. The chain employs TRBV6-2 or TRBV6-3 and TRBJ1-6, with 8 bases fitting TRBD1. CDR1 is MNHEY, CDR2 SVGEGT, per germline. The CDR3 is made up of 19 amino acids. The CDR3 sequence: CASSQWPTGEVLYNSPLHF. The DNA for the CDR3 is TGTGCCAGCAGTCAGTGGCCGACAGGGGAGGTGCTCTATAATTCGCCCCTCCACTTT.

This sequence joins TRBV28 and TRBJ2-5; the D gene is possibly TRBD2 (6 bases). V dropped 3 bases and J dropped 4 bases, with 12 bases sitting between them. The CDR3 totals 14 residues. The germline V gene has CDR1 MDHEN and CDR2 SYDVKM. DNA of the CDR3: TGTGCCAGCAGTTTGGGAGGACTGGGAGAGACCCAGTACTTC. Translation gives CASSLGGLGETQYF.

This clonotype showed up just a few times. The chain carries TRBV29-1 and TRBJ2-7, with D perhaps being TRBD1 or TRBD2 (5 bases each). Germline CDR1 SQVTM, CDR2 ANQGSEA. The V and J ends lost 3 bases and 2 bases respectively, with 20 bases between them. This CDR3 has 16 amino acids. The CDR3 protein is CSVDGIPGTSAYEQYF. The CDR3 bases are TGCAGCGTTGACGGGATACCTGGGACCTCAGCCTACGAGCAGTACTTC.

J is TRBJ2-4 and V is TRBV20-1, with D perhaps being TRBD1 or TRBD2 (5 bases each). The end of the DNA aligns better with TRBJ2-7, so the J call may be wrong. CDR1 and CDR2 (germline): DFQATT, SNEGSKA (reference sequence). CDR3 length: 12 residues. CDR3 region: CSGGASGYEQYF. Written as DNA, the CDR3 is TGCAGTGGTGGGGCCTCGGGGTACGAGCAGTACTTC.

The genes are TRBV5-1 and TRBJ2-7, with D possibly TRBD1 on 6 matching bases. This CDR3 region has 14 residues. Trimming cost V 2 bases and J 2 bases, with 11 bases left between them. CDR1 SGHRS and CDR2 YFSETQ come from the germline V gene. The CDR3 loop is CASSFTGNPYEQYF. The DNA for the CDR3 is TGCGCCAGCAGCTTCACAGGGAACCCCTACGAGCAGTACTTC.